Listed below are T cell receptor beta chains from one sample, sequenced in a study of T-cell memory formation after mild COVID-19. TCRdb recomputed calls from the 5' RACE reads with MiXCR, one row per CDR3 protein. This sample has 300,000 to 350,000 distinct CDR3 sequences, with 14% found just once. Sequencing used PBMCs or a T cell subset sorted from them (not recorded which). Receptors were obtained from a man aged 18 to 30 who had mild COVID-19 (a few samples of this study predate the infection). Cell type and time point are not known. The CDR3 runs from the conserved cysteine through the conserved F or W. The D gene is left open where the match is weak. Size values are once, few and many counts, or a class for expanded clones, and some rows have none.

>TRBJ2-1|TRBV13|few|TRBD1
TGTGCCAGCAGCGCGGATGGACAGGGAGAGCAGTTCTTC
CASSADGQGEQFF
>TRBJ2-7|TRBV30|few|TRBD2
TGTGCCTGGAGTCTCCGGGGGGGCCTGGCGTGGGAGCAGTACTTC
CAWSLRGGLAWEQYF
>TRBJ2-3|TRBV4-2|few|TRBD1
TGTGCCAGCAGCCAAGGACAGGGTCTCACAGATACGCAGTATTTT
CASSQGQGLTDTQYF
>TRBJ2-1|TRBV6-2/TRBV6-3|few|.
TGTGCCAGCAGTTTCAGAGTCTACAATGAGCAGTTCTTC
CASSFRVYNEQFF
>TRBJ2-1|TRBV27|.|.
TGTGCCAGCACTCTCGGGGGACGGAACTACAATGAGCAGTTCTTC
CASTLGGRNYNEQFF
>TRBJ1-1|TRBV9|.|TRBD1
TGTGCCAGCAGCAGGCTGACAGGGGCATCGGGGACTGAAGCTTTCTTT
CASSRLTGASGTEAFF
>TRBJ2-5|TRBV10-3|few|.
TGTGCCATCAGTGAGGAGGGGCGGGGTCGTCTCGAGACCCAGTACTTC
CAISEEGRGRLETQYF
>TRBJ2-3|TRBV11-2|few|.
TGTGCCAGCAGCTTTTTCCTTCGCACAGATACGCAGTATTTT
CASSFFLRTDTQYF
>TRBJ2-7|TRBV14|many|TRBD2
TGTGCCAGCAGCCGGACTAGCGCCCACGAGCAGTACTTC
CASSRTSAHEQYF
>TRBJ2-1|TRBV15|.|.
TGTGCCACCAGCAGAGATCGGGGCGCGAGCGAGCAGTTCTTC
CATSRDRGASEQFF
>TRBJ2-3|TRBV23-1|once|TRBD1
TGCGCCAGCAGTCTGCCCCTGGCCGCGGACAGGTTAACAGATACGCAGTATTTT
CASSLPLAADRLTDTQYF
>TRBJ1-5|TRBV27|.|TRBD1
TGTGCCAGCAGCATACAGGGGTCGAATCAGCCCAAGCATTTT
CASSIQGSNQPKHF
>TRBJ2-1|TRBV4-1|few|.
TGCGCCAGCAGCCCCGTGGGTGGGGCTACGGAGCAGTTCTTC
CASSPVGGATEQFF
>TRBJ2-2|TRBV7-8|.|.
TGTGCCAGCAGCTTTGGCCAGGGGCCCGGGGAGCTGTTTTTT
CASSFGQGPGELFF
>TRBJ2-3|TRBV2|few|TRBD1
TGTGCCAGCAGTGGACCGGGACAGGGAACAGATACGCAGTATTTT
CASSGPGQGTDTQYF
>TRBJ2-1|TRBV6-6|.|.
TGTGCCAGCAGTTACTCCCAGCTAGCCGAGTCCTACAATGAGCAGTTCTTC
CASSYSQLAESYNEQFF
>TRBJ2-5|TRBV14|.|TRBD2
TGTGCCAGCAGCCAAAAAGGCGGGGGAGCGTACCAAGAGACCCAGTACTTC
CASSQKGGGAYQETQYF
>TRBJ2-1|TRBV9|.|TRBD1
TGTGCCAGCAGCGTCACAGGGGGAGACCACAATGAGCAGTTCTTC
CASSVTGGDHNEQFF
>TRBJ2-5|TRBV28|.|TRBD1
TGTGCCAGCAGGGCTCCGGGACAGGTACAAGAGACCCAGTACTTC
CASRAPGQVQETQYF
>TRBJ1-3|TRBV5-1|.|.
TGCGCCAGCAGCTTGGTCGACTCCCTCTCTGGAAACACCATATATTTT
CASSLVDSLSGNTIYF
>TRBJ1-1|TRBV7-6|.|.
TGTGCCAGCCCCCAGGGGAGGGACACTGAAGCTTTCTTT
CASPQGRDTEAFF
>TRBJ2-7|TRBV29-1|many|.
TGCAGCGTTAGCTTCGGGACAAACTACGAGCAGTACTTC
CSVSFGTNYEQYF
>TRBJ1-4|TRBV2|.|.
TGTGCCAGCAGTGACACTACAACAACTAATGAAAAACTGTTTTTT
CASSDTTTTNEKLFF
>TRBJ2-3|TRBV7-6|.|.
TGTGCCAGCAGCTTGTTAACGGGGGGCACAGATACGCAGTATTTT
CASSLLTGGTDTQYF
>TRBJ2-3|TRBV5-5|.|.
TGTGCCAGCAGCGACCTTATCGCAACTAGCACAGATACGCAGTATTTT
CASSDLIATSTDTQYF
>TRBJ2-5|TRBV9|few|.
TGTGCCAGCAGCGTAGCGGTCGGGATCCAAGAGACCCAGTACTTC
CASSVAVGIQETQYF
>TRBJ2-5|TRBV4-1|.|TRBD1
TGCGCCAGCAGCCAAGCAGGACAGGGGGCGGGAGAGACCCAGTACTTC
CASSQAGQGAGETQYF
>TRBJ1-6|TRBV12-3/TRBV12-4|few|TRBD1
TGTGCCAGCAGCCGCCCGGGACAGGGTAATTCACCCCTCCACTTT
CASSRPGQGNSPLHF
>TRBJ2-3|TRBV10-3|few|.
TGTGCCAGCGGACGCCTGGGGGGCGCAGATACGCAGTATTTT
CASGRLGGADTQYF
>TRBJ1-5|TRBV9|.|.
TGTGCCAGCACCGTAGACGATAGCAATCAGCCCCAGCATTTT
CASTVDDSNQPQHF
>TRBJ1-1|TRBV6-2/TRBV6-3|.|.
TGTGCCAGCAGGGCCTCAGCCGACACTGAAGCTTTCTTT
CASRASADTEAFF
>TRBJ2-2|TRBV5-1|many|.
TGCGCCAGCAGCTTGGTGTATGGGGCCGGGGAGCTGTTTTTT
CASSLVYGAGELFF
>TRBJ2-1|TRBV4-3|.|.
TGCGCCAGCAGCCAAGAACACTTAGTGTACGGTGAGCAGTTCTTC
CASSQEHLVYGEQFF
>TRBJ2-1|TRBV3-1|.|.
TGTGCCAGCAGCCAAGAGTCGGGGGTGGAACTGTTCTTC
CASSQESGVELFF
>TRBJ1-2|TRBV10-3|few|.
TGTGCCATCAGTGCCCAAGAGGGTCAACAGAACTATGGCTACACCTTC
CAISAQEGQQNYGYTF
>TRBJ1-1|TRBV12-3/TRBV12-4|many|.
TGTGCCAGCAGTTTTTCGGCAGGTTATACAGCTTTCTTT
CASSFSAGYTAFF
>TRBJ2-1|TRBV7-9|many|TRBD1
TGTGCCAGCAGCTTAGAGAGAGGCGGGGACAGGCTCAATGAGCAGTTCTTC
CASSLERGGDRLNEQFF
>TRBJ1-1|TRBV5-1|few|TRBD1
TGCGCCAGCAGCGAGGACAGGTGGACTGAAGCTTTCTTT
CASSEDRWTEAFF